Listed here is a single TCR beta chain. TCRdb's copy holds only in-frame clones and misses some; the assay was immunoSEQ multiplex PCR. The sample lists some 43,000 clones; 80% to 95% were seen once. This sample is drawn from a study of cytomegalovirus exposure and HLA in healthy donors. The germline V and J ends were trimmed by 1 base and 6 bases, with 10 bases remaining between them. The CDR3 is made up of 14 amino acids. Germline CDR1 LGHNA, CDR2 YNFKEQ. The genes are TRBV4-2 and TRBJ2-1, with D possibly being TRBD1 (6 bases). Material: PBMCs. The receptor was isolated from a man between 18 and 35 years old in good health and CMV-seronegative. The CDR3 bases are TGTGCCAGCAGCCAAGGGACAGAAACCAATGAGCAGTTCTTC. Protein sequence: CASSQGTETNEQFF.